This TCR beta chain was observed in a study of blood T cell repertoires in COVID-19. Study details: Whether acute or convalescent, the COVID-19 samples came from the United States, Italy and Spain. The analysed material was cDNA or gDNA that came from T cells, B-cell-depleted T cells, or PBMCs.

The V end lost 3 bases, the J end lost 4 bases, and 15 bases lay between the germline ends. The CDR3 runs 15 residues. Per germline, CDR1 MNHEY and CDR2 SVGAGI. Per the original data handling: Nucleated cell number was recorded as an estimate derived from reference gene primer amplification. Only in-frame clones appear in the TCRdb table, and some are missing; sequencing was by immunoSEQ multiplex PCR. The V and J calls and clone size come from that table; D and trimming were worked out from the DNA. Found here are 200,000 or so clones, around 81% of them singletons; the top ten hold roughly 2.4%. This clonotype originated in a woman aged 55-69 years with acute or convalescent COVID-19. Sequences were obtained from peripheral blood. The rearrangement links TRBV6-5 to TRBJ1-2; D ambiguous. CDR3 DNA: TGTGCCAGCAGTTATCTTCAGGACTCGATCTATGGCTACACCTTC. Translation gives CASSYLQDSIYGYTF.